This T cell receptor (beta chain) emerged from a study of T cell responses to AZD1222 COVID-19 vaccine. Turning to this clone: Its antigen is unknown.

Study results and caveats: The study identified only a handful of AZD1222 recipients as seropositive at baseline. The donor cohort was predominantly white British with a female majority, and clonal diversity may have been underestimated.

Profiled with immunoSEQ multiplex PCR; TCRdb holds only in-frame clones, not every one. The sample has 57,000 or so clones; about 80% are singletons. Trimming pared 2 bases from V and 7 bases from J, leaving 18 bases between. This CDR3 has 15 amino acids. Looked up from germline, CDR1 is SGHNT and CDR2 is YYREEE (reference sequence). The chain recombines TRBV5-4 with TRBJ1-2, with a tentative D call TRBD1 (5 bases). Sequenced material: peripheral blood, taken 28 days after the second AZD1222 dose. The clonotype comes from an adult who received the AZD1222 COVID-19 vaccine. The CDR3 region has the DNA TGTGCCAGCAGCTTCGGGACGGATCCTTTCTTTGGCTACACCTTC. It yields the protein CASSFGTDPFFGYTF.